Shown below are 23 T cell receptor beta chains from a single sample sequenced in a study of T cell repertoires in cytomegalovirus infection. One entry per CDR3 protein, called by TCRdb with MiXCR from the reads. There are 560,000 or so distinct CDR3 sequences in the sample; 16% occur only once, and approximately 24% lies in the top ten. Input material: CD8+ T cells from PBMCs. The receptor source for this set is a human donor in good health (CMV status not recorded). Some clones in this sample may be carry-over from other donors' samples.

This clonotype was observed many times. This chain uses TRBV6-1 with TRBJ2-5, with D uncertain. The V end was cut by 6 bases, the J end by 1 base, with 12 bases between. The CDR3 has 14 amino acids. CDR1 and CDR2 (germline): MNHNS, SASEGT. CDR3 in DNA: TGTGCCAGCAGCCACTGGGGAAGCCAAGAGACCCAGTACTTC. This encodes CASSHWGSQETQYF.

This clonotype has more than one count but fewer than ten. The V and J genes are TRBV27 and TRBJ2-5; possible D gene TRBD2, 7 bases. Germline assignment: CDR1 MNHEY and CDR2 SMNVEV (reference sequence). There are 16 residues in the CDR3. V gave up 6 bases and J gave up 5 bases, with 22 bases separating them. As DNA, the CDR3 is TGTGCCAGCAGGGGGGGGGGGGGCTTGAGGTGGGAGACCCAGTACTTC. Residues: CASRGGGGLRWETQYF.

This clonotype has at least ten counts. The rearrangement joins TRBV27 to TRBJ2-7, with D tentatively TRBD2 (7 bases). V lost 4 bases and J lost 7, with 20 bases in between. CDR3 length: 15 residues. Germline V gene sequence: CDR1 MNHEY, CDR2 SMNVEV (reference sequence). DNA of the CDR3: TGTGCCAGCAGTTCCTTTGGAGGGGGGGCGGAGGAGCAGTACTTC. This encodes CASSSFGGGAEEQYF.

This clonotype has at least ten counts. The CDR3 DNA reads as TGTGCCAGCAGCTTAGACAGGGGAGGCGGGGAGCTGTTTTTT. It encodes CASSLDRGGGELFF. The gene calls are TRBV7-8 and TRBJ2-2; TRBD1 is a possible D gene (7 bases). The germline gives CDR1 SGHVS, CDR2 FQNEAQ. Trimming removed 1 base at V and 7 bases at J, with 10 bases between. The CDR3 extends over 14 amino acids.

There are a few counts of this clonotype. The rearrangement joins TRBV9 to TRBJ2-1; D perhaps matches TRBD2 (6 bases). The V end was cut by 3 bases, the J end by 6 bases, with 13 bases between. The CDR3 is made up of 14 amino acids. CDR1 is SGDLS and CDR2 is YYNGEE in the germline V gene. The CDR3 is CASSARLDGNEQFF. For the CDR3, the DNA is TGTGCCAGCAGCGCCCGACTAGACGGCAATGAGCAGTTCTTC.

The CDR3 coding sequence is TGCAGCGTACCGGGGGACAGGGGGCGACCAAATGAAAAACTGTTTTTT. It specifies CSVPGDRGRPNEKLFF. This chain uses TRBV29-1 with TRBJ1-4; 12 bases fit TRBD1. CDR3 size: 16 residues. Germline lookup yields CDR1 SQVTM and CDR2 ANQGSEA. Losses at the gene ends were 6 bases for V and 5 bases for J; bases not matched to a gene: 10.

In this sample, this clonotype turned up a few times. The chain links TRBV10-3 to TRBJ2-3; D uncertain. The V and J ends lost 7 bases and 0 bases respectively, with 8 bases between them. The germline gives CDR1 ENHRY, CDR2 SYGVKD. The CDR3 is 13 residues long. CDR3 in amino acids: CAINFDSTDTQYF. In DNA form, the CDR3 reads TGTGCCATCAACTTTGACAGCACAGATACGCAGTATTTT.

This clonotype was seen only a few times. The V and J genes are TRBV27 and TRBJ2-4, with unresolved D. This CDR3 contains 12 residues. CDR1 and CDR2 (germline): MNHEY, SMNVEV (reference sequence). V was clipped by 3 bases and J by 9 bases, with 9 bases between them. The CDR3: CASSFGGGIQYF. The CDR3 nucleotides read TGTGCCAGCAGTTTCGGCGGCGGCATTCAGTACTTC.

This clonotype came up a few times. This chain joins TRBV27 and TRBJ2-6; a possible D gene is TRBD2 (5 bases). This CDR3 is 21 amino acids long. CDR1 and CDR2 from the germline V gene are MNHEY and SMNVEV (reference sequence). Trimming removed 3 bases at V and 1 base at J, with 25 bases between. The CDR3 DNA sequence: TGTGCCAGCAGTTTGTCCGCTTGGGAGTCGGGTGTTAGATCTGGGGCCAACGTCCTGACTTTC. Translation gives CASSLSAWESGVRSGANVLTF.

This clonotype occurred many times. This sequence joins TRBV19 and TRBJ1-3; D gene uncertain. Germline CDR1 reads LNHDA; CDR2 reads SQIVND (reference sequence). Trimming left V 3 bases short and J 2 bases short, with 11 bases between. This CDR3 is built from 15 residues. CDR3 region: CASSIRGIPGNTIYF. Here the CDR3 DNA reads TGTGCCAGTAGTATCCGGGGAATCCCTGGAAACACCATATATTTT.

This chain links TRBV7-9 with TRBJ2-3; D may be TRBD2 (5 bases). Germline V gene lookup returns CDR1 SEHNR and CDR2 FQNEAQ (reference sequence). Trimming cost V 10 bases and J 0 bases, with 14 bases left between them. This CDR3 comprises 14 residues. The CDR3 DNA reads TGTGCCACCATTTCCGGGGTTAGCACAGATACGCAGTATTTT. It translates to CATISGVSTDTQYF.

J is TRBJ2-1 and V is TRBV6-2 or TRBV6-3; D perhaps matches TRBD1 (6 bases). V lost 5 bases to trimming and J lost 4 bases, with 9 bases between them. The V gene's germline CDR1 is MNHEY and CDR2 SVGEGT. This CDR3 comprises 13 residues. CDR3: CASSRGQYNEQFF. CDR3 sequence (DNA): TGTGCCAGCAGTAGAGGACAGTACAATGAGCAGTTCTTC.

The chain has TRBV6-5 and TRBJ2-7; D call uncertain. V was clipped by 2 bases and J by 5 bases, with 10 bases between them. From germline, CDR1 is MNHEY and CDR2 SVGAGI. The CDR3 is 13 residues long. The CDR3 loop is CASSYGDIDEQYF. Written as DNA, the CDR3 is TGTGCCAGCAGTTACGGAGACATCGACGAGCAGTACTTC.

The chain combines TRBV5-1 with TRBJ2-3, with D maybe TRBD2 (5 bases). The CDR3 totals 15 residues. Germline V gene sequence: CDR1 SGHRS, CDR2 YFSETQ. V was shortened by 1 base and J by 4 bases, with 13 bases between the two germline ends. CDR3 nucleotide sequence: TGCGCCAGCAGCTTGTCATCGGGAAGGGCAGATACGCAGTATTTT. Protein product: CASSLSSGRADTQYF.

This chain connects TRBV5-4 to TRBJ2-1; D gene unclear. Deletions cut 4 bases from V and 10 bases from J, with 15 bases between. This CDR3 is built from 13 residues. The germline V gene has CDR1 SGHNT and CDR2 YYREEE (reference sequence). DNA for the CDR3: TGTGCCAGCAGCCCCGACCTGACTGAAGAGCAGTTCTTC. Its protein product is CASSPDLTEEQFF. Full variable domain (rest looked up from reference TRBV5-4 and TRBJ2-1): ETGVTQSPTHLIKTRGQQVTLRCSSQSGHNTVSWYQQALGQGPQFIFQYYREEENGRGNFPPRFSGLQFPNYSSELNVNALELDDSALYLCASSPDLTEEQFFGPGTRLTVL.

This chain connects TRBV6-1 to TRBJ1-1, with D possibly being TRBD1 (5 bases). The CDR3 length is 13 residues. V gave up 8 bases and J gave up 5 bases, with 15 bases separating them. Germline-derived CDR1 and CDR2 are MNHNS and SASEGT. CDR3 DNA sequence: TGTGCCAGCGCCCCAGGGACGATGACTGAAGCTTTCTTT. Its translation: CASAPGTMTEAFF.

This clonotype was counted only a few times. The chain uses TRBV2 and TRBJ2-7, with 7 nucleotides matching TRBD1. CDR3 length: 13 residues. V gave up 7 bases and J gave up 5 bases; unmatched junction bases: 8. The germline V gene has CDR1 SNHLY and CDR2 FYNNEI. The CDR3 loop is CASKSGQFDEQYF. CDR3 bases: TGTGCCAGCAAGTCGGGACAGTTCGACGAGCAGTACTTC.

This clonotype has at least ten counts. V gene TRBV7-6 combines with J gene TRBJ2-7, with TRBD2 matching 7 bases. The CDR3 spans 13 residues. CDR1 is SGHVS, CDR2 FNYEAQ, per germline. Trimming cost V 4 bases and J 5 bases; bases outside gene matches: 5. The CDR3 protein is CASSSRGGDEQYF. The CDR3 nucleotides read TGTGCCAGCAGCTCCCGCGGGGGAGACGAGCAGTACTTC. Full variable domain (remainder filled in from reference TRBV7-6 and TRBJ2-7): GAGVSQSPRYKVTKRGQDVALRCDPISGHVSLYWYRQALGQGPEFLTYFNYEAQQDKSGLPNDRFSAERPEGSISTLTIQRTEQRDSAMYRCASSSRGGDEQYFGPGTRLTVT.

The V call is TRBV28, the J call TRBJ2-2; D is perhaps TRBD2 (6 bases). The germline V gene encodes CDR1 MDHEN and CDR2 SYDVKM. V lost 6 bases and J 6 bases, leaving 14 bases between the germline ends. This CDR3 contains 14 residues. This CDR3 reads CASRGLASAGELFF. The CDR3 nucleotides are TGTGCCAGCAGAGGGCTAGCGAGCGCCGGGGAGCTGTTTTTT.

This clonotype was detected a few times. The chain is built from TRBV6-5 and TRBJ2-5; D may be TRBD1 or TRBD2 (6 bases each). The CDR3 extends over 15 amino acids. The germline V gene encodes CDR1 MNHEY and CDR2 SVGAGI. Deletions cut 6 bases from V and 5 bases from J, with 19 bases between. CDR3 protein: CASSRRRGRGETQYF. CDR3 nucleotide sequence: TGTGCCAGCAGCCGCCGTCGGGGGCGCGGTGAGACCCAGTACTTC.

As regards this clonotype: Since a much larger clone is just one base distant, this may be a read error. CDR3 sequence reads: CASTTIRGVAGGPNEQFF. The CDR3 nucleotides are TGTGCCAGCACCACCATCCGGGGAGTAGCGGGAGGCCCCAATGAGCAGTTCTTC. V is TRBV28 and J is TRBJ2-1; 10 nucleotides align to TRBD2. The CDR3 has 18 amino acids. V dropped 7 bases and J dropped 6; count of bases not matched to a gene: 18. Germline V lookup: CDR1 MDHEN, CDR2 SYDVKM.

This clonotype was counted only a few times. The chain has TRBV4-1 and TRBJ2-7, with D perhaps matching TRBD1 or TRBD2 (6 bases each). V gave up 3 bases and J gave up 9 bases, with 15 bases separating them. Germline lookup yields CDR1 MGHRA and CDR2 YSYEKL. The CDR3 totals 13 residues. This CDR3 reads CASSQPLKGGQYF. The CDR3 coding sequence is TGCGCCAGCAGCCAGCCTTTGAAGGGGGGGCAGTACTTC.

In this sample, this clonotype turned up many times. This sequence joins TRBV12-3 or TRBV12-4 and TRBJ1-2; possibly TRBD1 for D (6 bases). V was trimmed by 4 bases and J by 6 bases, leaving 21 bases between them. The CDR3 is made up of 16 amino acids. The CDR3 protein is CASSSDPGQFRDGYTF. The CDR3 DNA sequence: TGTGCCAGCAGTTCCGATCCTGGACAGTTCCGAGATGGCTACACCTTC.